This TCR beta chain was captured by sequencing in a study of tumor-infiltrating lymphocytes in primary liver carcinoma. The researchers produced TCR beta cDNA from around 0.5 ug total RNA with a constant-region primer. Each TCR beta library was derived from three nested multiplex PCR rounds that employed slightly modified ARM-PCR. Use of TRBV1-TRBV30 forward primers with a C-beta reverse primer characterized the first two PCR rounds, which lasted about 9 cycles each. TCRdb reprocessed the multiplex PCR reads via MiXCR and lists one record per CDR3 protein. Of some 180,000 distinct CDR3 sequences detected, about 82% appear once; the ten largest clones hold over 15%. CDR1 and CDR2 from the germline V gene are SGHAT and FQDESV (reference sequence). Deletions cut 7 bases from V and 2 bases from J, with 18 bases between. The CDR3 runs to 15 residues. Co-extracting RNA and DNA was done with about 17-31 mg of unsorted bulk tissue as input.

The gene calls are TRBV11-1 and TRBJ2-7, with a weak D call TRBD1 (6 bases). This clonotype was obtained from a man aged 40-49 years with primary liver carcinoma and hepatitis B virus infection. The sequenced sample was tumor tissue from primary liver carcinoma. The CDR3 loop is CASTSLPGDAYEQYF. CDR3 in DNA: TGTGCCAGCACCTCGCTTCCAGGGGACGCCTACGAGCAGTACTTC.